The rows below give T cell receptor beta chains drawn from one sample of a study of beta chain features in type 1 diabetes. TCRdb keeps only in-frame clones here, not all; method: immunoSEQ multiplex PCR. The sample records a few hundred thousand clones, approximately 16% being singletons. Specimen: naive CD4+ T cells from blood. The origin of the receptors is a man between 18 and 35 years old with type 1 diabetes. The CDR3 runs from the conserved cysteine through the conserved F or W.

v_call: TRBV5-1
j_call: TRBJ2-3
cdr3_aa: CASSPTEITDTQYF

v_call: TRBV4-1
j_call: TRBJ1-4
cdr3_aa: CASSQDGQDNEKLFF

v_call: TRBV28
j_call: TRBJ1-1
cdr3_aa: CASSLLAGEGTEAFF

v_call: TRBV9
j_call: TRBJ1-2
cdr3_aa: CASSALTGTGGGYTF

v_call: TRBV4-3
j_call: TRBJ2-5
cdr3_aa: CASSQDWEFRTGVETQYF

v_call: TRBV11-2
j_call: TRBJ2-7
cdr3_aa: CASSLDHGVTYEQYF

v_call: TRBV6-6
j_call: TRBJ2-7
cdr3_aa: CASSYPGTGSYEQYF

v_call: TRBV19
j_call: TRBJ1-2
cdr3_aa: CASQGRRLGYTF

v_call: TRBV5-4
j_call: TRBJ2-3
cdr3_aa: CASSWGLAGSDTQYF

v_call: TRBV9
j_call: TRBJ2-1
cdr3_aa: CASSPGLISYNEQFF

v_call: TRBV11-2
j_call: TRBJ2-1
cdr3_aa: CASSLVRQGWEQFF

v_call: TRBV19
j_call: TRBJ1-1
cdr3_aa: CASRRETEAFF

v_call: TRBV9
j_call: TRBJ2-7
cdr3_aa: CASSVGPPGTYEQYF

v_call: TRBV5-1
j_call: TRBJ2-1
cdr3_aa: CASSLFTGGSNEQFF

v_call: TRBV6-4
j_call: TRBJ2-5
cdr3_aa: CASSDREGETQYF

v_call: TRBV28
j_call: TRBJ2-7
cdr3_aa: CASSGVLTGGNEQYF

v_call: TRBV30
j_call: TRBJ2-3
cdr3_aa: CAISYMGSTDTQYF

v_call: TRBV2
j_call: TRBJ1-2
cdr3_aa: CASSTTGGSGYTF

v_call: TRBV5-4
j_call: TRBJ2-3
cdr3_aa: CASSRYTDTQYF

v_call: TRBV30
j_call: TRBJ2-1
cdr3_aa: CAWSGGSHNEQFF

v_call: TRBV7-8
j_call: TRBJ2-7
cdr3_aa: CASSQGLF

v_call: TRBV7-2
j_call: TRBJ2-7
cdr3_aa: CASSSPTSGRAREQYF

v_call: TRBV2
j_call: TRBJ2-4
cdr3_aa: CASSIRLAGGTKNIQYF

v_call: TRBV28
j_call: TRBJ2-7
cdr3_aa: CASSPIPLDRGEQYF

v_call: TRBV9
j_call: TRBJ2-5
cdr3_aa: CASSRRGGQQETQYF

v_call: TRBV2
j_call: TRBJ2-3
cdr3_aa: CASRTGGTDTQYF

v_call: TRBV7-2
j_call: TRBJ2-1
cdr3_aa: CASSLATGDEQFF